The present TCR beta chain was sequenced within a study of early T cells in non-severe SARS-CoV-2 infection. TCRdb re-called the 5' RACE reads with MiXCR, one entry per CDR3 protein. The table includes some 98,000 distinct CDR3 sequences, approximately 10% detected once. Germline CDR1 is SEHNR and CDR2 is FQNEAQ (reference sequence). This CDR3 has 13 amino acids. V dropped 1 base and J dropped 0 bases, with 3 bases sitting between them. This clonotype was observed many times. The clonotype was recovered from an adult who was a healthcare worker with PCR-confirmed SARS-CoV-2 infection or an uninfected control (not recorded which). The V and J genes are TRBV7-9 and TRBJ1-1; D uncertain. The sample taken for sequencing was whole blood. In DNA form, the CDR3 reads TGTGCCAGCAGCTTAGGGATGAACACTGAAGCTTTCTTT. Translation gives CASSLGMNTEAFF.